These 31 T cell receptor beta chains share one sample of origin, sequenced in a study of T cells in Graves' hyperthyroidism and ophthalmopathy. Researchers amplified the TCR beta CDR3 regions from RNA transcripts. HTBI primers were employed in a first-round RT-PCR of the TCR CDR3. Each CDR3 protein gets one entry after TCRdb re-called the multiplex PCR reads with MiXCR. The table records some 650,000 distinct CDR3 sequences, roughly 15% of them present only once. The specimen sequenced was blood. The origin of the receptors is a woman aged 40 to 49 with Graves' ophthalmopathy.

Only a few counts were recorded for this clonotype. The rearrangement uses TRBV7-2 and TRBJ2-2; 13 bases line up with TRBD2. The CDR3 runs to 17 residues. Unmatched junction bases numbered 8, after V lost 6 bases and J lost 4 bases. Germline V CDR1 and CDR2: SGHTA, FQGNSA. CDR3 DNA: TGTGCCAGCAGTCGGACTAGCGGGAGACTTAGCACCGGGGAGCTGTTTTTT. Its translation is CASSRTSGRLSTGELFF.

This clonotype has only a few counts. The chain is built from TRBV28 and TRBJ2-3, with D uncertain. The V gene's germline CDR1 is MDHEN and CDR2 SYDVKM. The CDR3 sequence is 11 residues long. V was clipped by 5 bases and J by 7 bases, with 7 bases between them. CDR3 sequence reads: CASSGPNTQYF. In DNA, the CDR3 is TGTGCCAGCAGTGGACCAAATACGCAGTATTTT.

In this sample, this clonotype turned up many times. The chain is built from TRBV12-3 or TRBV12-4 and TRBJ2-7, with a possible D match to TRBD2 (5 bases). The V and J ends lost 5 bases and 7 bases respectively, with 15 bases between them. This CDR3 region has 13 residues. CDR3 sequence: CASSVSGPLEQYF. The DNA for the CDR3 is TGTGCCAGCAGTGTGAGCGGACCCCTGGAGCAGTACTTC.

The rearrangement joins TRBV2 to TRBJ2-1, with 8 bases fitting TRBD2. Germline V gene data show CDR1 as SNHLY and CDR2 as FYNNEI. V trimming: 8 bases; J trimming: 3 bases; junction bases outside the gene matches: 9. The CDR3 runs 15 residues. The CDR3 DNA sequence: TGTGCCAGCCTTCCCAGCGGGAGCCTCTACAATGAGCAGTTCTTC. As protein: CASLPSGSLYNEQFF.

This clonotype was seen ten or more times. CDR3 protein: CASSLSPVGHPGTWTDTQYF. As DNA, the CDR3 is TGTGCCAGCAGTTTATCGCCGGTAGGACACCCCGGGACATGGACAGATACGCAGTATTTT. The chain links TRBV28 to TRBJ2-3; the D gene is possibly TRBD1 (6 bases). Germline values: CDR1 MDHEN, CDR2 SYDVKM. This CDR3 has 20 amino acids. Trimming left V 1 base short and J 3 bases short, with 26 bases between.

This clonotype was seen ten or more times. The CDR3 sequence: CASSPNRNTEAFF. In nucleotides, the CDR3 is TGTGCCAGCTCACCCAACAGGAACACTGAAGCTTTCTTT. The chain has TRBV18 and TRBJ1-1; no firm D call. Between the trimmed V and J ends, which lost 3 bases and 1 base, there was a span of 6 bases. The V gene's germline CDR1 is KGHSH and CDR2 LQKENI. The CDR3 spans 13 residues.

This clonotype was counted ten times or more. This rearrangement joins TRBV30 to TRBJ2-1; 10 bases line up with TRBD2. In germline, CDR1 is GTSNPN, CDR2 SVGIG (reference sequence). Trimming removed 0 bases from V and 9 bases from J; junction bases left unmatched: 11. The CDR3 has 16 residues. The CDR3 reads CAWSVWASGSSPEQFF. The CDR3 coding sequence is TGTGCCTGGAGTGTATGGGCTAGCGGGAGTAGCCCTGAGCAGTTCTTC. Together with reference TRBV30 and TRBJ2-1, the CDR3 gives the full variable domain: SQTIHQWPATLVQPVGSPLSLECTVEGTSNPNLYWYRQAAGRGLQLLFYSVGIGQISSEVPQNLSASRPQDRQFILSSKKLLLSDSGFYLCAWSVWASGSSPEQFFGPGTRLTVL.

J is TRBJ1-2 and V is TRBV29-1; 7 positions match TRBD1. The V and J ends lost 4 bases and 6 bases, in that order; junction bases with no gene match: 8. The CDR3 has 13 residues. Germline V gene sequence: CDR1 SQVTM, CDR2 ANQGSEA. CDR3 nucleotides: TGCAGCGTTGGTGTTCAGGGGGTAAATGGCTACACCTTC. Translated: CSVGVQGVNGYTF.

This clonotype was detected many times. The V gene is TRBV5-6, the J gene TRBJ1-5, with 9 bases that match TRBD1. Germline CDR1 SGHDT, CDR2 YYEEEE. V trimming: 4 bases; J trimming: 0 bases; junction bases outside the gene matches: 5. The CDR3 length is 16 residues. This chain's CDR3 is CASSGTGPYSNQPQHF. The CDR3 bases are TGTGCCAGCAGCGGGACAGGGCCATATAGCAATCAGCCCCAGCATTTT.

The chain's CDR3 is CASSYERGLAGLSLYNEQFF. In DNA, the CDR3 is TGTGCCAGTAGTTACGAGCGGGGACTAGCGGGCCTCTCTCTCTACAATGAGCAGTTCTTC. The rearrangement links TRBV19 to TRBJ2-1; 12 positions agree with TRBD2. The CDR3 sequence is 20 residues long. Germline V gene data show CDR1 as LNHDA and CDR2 as SQIVND (reference sequence). Trimming at V came to 5 bases and at J to 3 bases, leaving 17 bases not matched to a gene.

The chain recombines TRBV19 with TRBJ2-1; TRBD1 matches at 9 bases. This CDR3 is built from 16 residues. Germline CDR1 and CDR2: LNHDA and SQIVND (reference sequence). The V gene end was trimmed by 1 base and the J gene end by 7 bases; junction bases not matched to a gene: 8. This CDR3 is CASSIGGDREPNEQFF. Written as DNA, the CDR3 is TGTGCCAGTAGTATAGGGGGGGACAGGGAGCCTAATGAGCAGTTCTTC.

This clonotype was seen many times. The CDR3 sequence: CASSLYQETQYF. As DNA, the CDR3 is TGTGCCAGCAGCTTGTACCAAGAGACCCAGTACTTC. The V gene is TRBV7-2, the J gene TRBJ2-5; D remains unclear. The CDR3 loop spans 12 amino acids. CDR1 is SGHTA and CDR2 is FQGNSA in the germline V gene. V lost 3 bases and J lost 0, with 2 bases in between. The full variable domain, rest sourced from reference TRBV7-2 and TRBJ2-5, is GAGVSQSPSNKVTEKGKDVELRCDPISGHTALYWYRQSLGQGLEFLIYFQGNSAPDKSGLPSDRFSAERTGGSVSTLTIQRTQQEDSAVYLCASSLYQETQYFGPGTRLLVL.

The CDR3 DNA reads as TGTGCCAGCTCCGGATGGAGTGAGCAGTTCTTC. Residues: CASSGWSEQFF. This sequence joins TRBV12-3 or TRBV12-4 and TRBJ2-1; D unresolved. This CDR3 comprises 11 residues. The V end lost 8 bases, the J end lost 9 bases, and 11 bases lay between the germline ends.

This clonotype has a handful of counts. The chain combines TRBV3-1 with TRBJ2-7; no clear D. CDR1 LGHDT and CDR2 YNNKEL come from the germline V gene (reference sequence). Deletions cut 2 bases from V and 3 bases from J, with 5 bases between. This CDR3 comprises 12 residues. The CDR3 nucleotides are TGTGCCAGCAGCCAAAGTTTCTACGAGCAGTACTTC. Translated: CASSQSFYEQYF.

This chain joins TRBV6-1 and TRBJ2-7; TRBD2 agrees at 11 bases. The CDR3 is 16 amino acids. The V and J ends lost 11 bases and 4 bases, in that order; junction bases with no gene match: 16. The V gene's germline CDR1 is MNHNS and CDR2 SASEGT. In DNA, the CDR3 is TGTGCCTCGAGAGATCTGGGGACTAGCGGTGGTTACGAGCAGTACTTC. It specifies CASRDLGTSGGYEQYF.

This clonotype was seen repeatedly, ten times or more. The genes are TRBV18 and TRBJ1-1; 7 nucleotides match TRBD1. From germline, CDR1 is KGHSH and CDR2 LQKENI. This CDR3 has 15 residues. V shed 4 bases and J 4 bases; nucleotides not matched to a gene: 9. The CDR3 loop is CASSHKGQIVTEAFF. As DNA, the CDR3 is TGTGCCAGCTCACATAAGGGACAGATAGTCACTGAAGCTTTCTTT.

This clonotype was observed a handful of times. This may be a read error: a much more frequent sequence differs by one nucleotide. The rearrangement links TRBV28 to TRBJ2-2; D gene ambiguous. V was clipped by 6 bases and J by 6 bases, with 2 bases between them. Germline V gene lookup returns CDR1 MDHEN and CDR2 SYDVKM. This CDR3 has 10 amino acids. The CDR3 here is CASRSGELFF. CDR3 coding DNA: TGTGCCAGCAGGTCCGGGGAGCTGTTTTTT. Complete variable domain (other parts from reference TRBV28 and TRBJ2-2): DVKVTQSSRYLVKRTGEKVFLECVQDMDHENMFWYRQDPGLGLRLIYFSYDVKMKEKGDIPEGYSVSREKKERFSLILESASTNQTSMYLCASRSGELFFGEGSRLTVL.

In its sample, this clonotype was seen many times. The chain employs TRBV28 and TRBJ2-7; D is possibly TRBD2 (5 bases). The CDR3 loop spans 14 amino acids. Germline V CDR1 and CDR2: MDHEN, SYDVKM. Deletions cut 5 bases from V and 3 bases from J, with 14 bases between. The CDR3 reads CASSVAGLNYEQYF. CDR3 in DNA: TGTGCCAGCAGTGTGGCAGGACTTAACTACGAGCAGTACTTC.

This clonotype has at least ten counts. The rearrangement joins TRBV28 to TRBJ2-7; 7 nucleotides line up with TRBD2. Germline CDR1 and CDR2: MDHEN and SYDVKM. This CDR3 region has 12 residues. Trimming took 7 bases from V and 7 from J; bases not matched to a gene: 7. The CDR3 bases are TGTGCCAGCACCAGTGAGGGACTAGAGCAGTACTTC. Translating gives CASTSEGLEQYF.

The chain employs TRBV28 and TRBJ2-1; TRBD2 aligns across 16 bases. The length of the CDR3 is 16 residues. In germline, CDR1 is MDHEN, CDR2 SYDVKM. The V and J ends lost 6 bases and 9 bases, in that order; junction bases with no gene match: 8. The CDR3 region is CASRPGTSGRASEQFF. For the CDR3, the DNA is TGTGCCAGCAGACCAGGGACTAGCGGGAGGGCCAGTGAGCAGTTCTTC.

This chain connects TRBV18 to TRBJ2-1; 7 positions agree with TRBD2. The trim removed 3 bases at V and 2 bases at J, leaving 4 bases unmatched. This CDR3 has 15 amino acids. In germline, CDR1 is KGHSH, CDR2 LQKENI. As DNA, the CDR3 is TGTGCCAGCTCACCGAGGCGGGAGACCTACAATGAGCAGTTCTTC. It translates to CASSPRRETYNEQFF.

About this clonotype itself: The junction shows a germline mismatch at one end, possibly a read error. The V and J genes are TRBV29-1 and TRBJ1-1; D is uncertain. This CDR3 comprises 11 residues. CDR1 SQVTM and CDR2 ANQGSEA come from the germline V gene. DNA for the CDR3: TGCAGCGTTGGTCGGGCCCCCAAAGCTCTCTTT. Translating gives CSVGRAPKALF.

CDR3 nucleotides: TGTGCCAGCAGTTTTAGTACCGGGGGGAACACTGAAGCTTTCTTT. It codes for CASSFSTGGNTEAFF. This chain joins TRBV27 and TRBJ1-1, with D maybe TRBD1 (5 bases). CDR3 length equals 15 residues. CDR1 MNHEY and CDR2 SMNVEV come from the germline V gene (reference sequence). The germline V and J ends were trimmed by 3 bases and 1 base, with 12 bases remaining between them.

This clonotype has a handful of counts. The chain combines TRBV18 with TRBJ2-3; 10 positions match TRBD1. Germline trimming cut 3 bases from V and 4 bases from J; bases unmatched to any gene: 4. The CDR3 is 15 residues long. Per the germline V gene, CDR1 is KGHSH and CDR2 is LQKENI. The CDR3 DNA reads as TGTGCCAGCTCACCCAGGACAGGGGGTCCAGATACGCAGTATTTT. It codes for CASSPRTGGPDTQYF.

This chain connects TRBV28 to TRBJ2-3, with 7 bases identical to TRBD1. CDR1 and CDR2 from the germline V gene are MDHEN and SYDVKM. The CDR3 has 13 residues. J lost 4 bases, V lost 10 bases, and 8 bases had no gene match. Here the CDR3 DNA reads TGTGCCATCCTAGGACAGGACCCAGATACGCAGTATTTT. Amino acid sequence: CAILGQDPDTQYF.

This clonotype has a handful of counts. V usage is TRBV5-1 and J usage is TRBJ2-1; D gene ambiguous. The CDR3 length is 14 residues. Germline V gene data show CDR1 as SGHRS and CDR2 as YFSETQ. The germline V and J ends were trimmed by 0 bases and 6 bases, with 10 bases remaining between them. In DNA form, the CDR3 reads TGCGCCAGCAGCTTGGTTGCGCTTTCCAATGAGCAGTTCTTC. As protein: CASSLVALSNEQFF.

This clonotype was observed a few times. A read error may be the cause here, since a much bigger clone is one base away. The chain couples TRBV6-1 to TRBJ2-5; 7 positions agree with TRBD1. The CDR3 has 15 amino acids. Germline values: CDR1 MNHNS, CDR2 SASEGT. The CDR3 region is CASRVIQGFGEAQYF. The DNA of the CDR3 is TGTGCCAGCAGGGTAATACAGGGGTTCGGAGAGGCCCAGTACTTC.

This chain connects TRBV11-2 to TRBJ2-5; 10 positions match TRBD2. V lost 5 bases, J lost 4 bases, and 7 bases stayed unmatched. Germline values: CDR1 SGHAT, CDR2 FQNNGV. The length of the CDR3 is 15 residues. The CDR3: CASSPAGGPVETQYF. The CDR3 nucleotides read TGTGCCAGCAGCCCAGCGGGGGGGCCGGTAGAGACCCAGTACTTC.

This rearrangement joins TRBV18 to TRBJ2-6, with D perhaps TRBD2 (6 bases). The length of the CDR3 is 17 residues. V was shortened by 0 bases and J by 0 bases, with 9 bases between the two germline ends. In germline, CDR1 is KGHSH, CDR2 LQKENI. The CDR3: CASSPPRGDSGANVLTF. The CDR3 DNA is TGTGCCAGCTCACCACCGCGGGGAGACTCTGGGGCCAACGTCCTGACTTTC.

The table lists this clonotype with many counts. The chain joins TRBV20-1 to TRBJ2-5, with 7 bases identical to TRBD1. The CDR3 has 16 residues. Losses at the gene ends were 4 bases for V and 2 bases for J; bases not matched to a gene: 13. Germline V lookup: CDR1 DFQATT, CDR2 SNEGSKA (reference sequence). CDR3 amino acids: CSANTAGTDPQETQYF. The CDR3 DNA reads as TGCAGTGCTAATACCGCCGGGACAGACCCGCAAGAGACCCAGTACTTC.

This clonotype is a singleton in its sample. This rearrangement joins TRBV7-9 to TRBJ1-2; 7 nucleotides line up with TRBD1. Losses at the gene ends were 3 bases for V and 8 bases for J; bases not matched to a gene: 6. Germline loops: CDR1 SEHNR, CDR2 FQNEAQ (reference sequence). This CDR3 contains 13 residues. The CDR3: CASSFGGGGGYTF. CDR3 nucleotides: TGTGCCAGCAGCTTCGGGGGAGGGGGCGGCTACACCTTC.